This T cell receptor beta chain was documented in a study of blood T cells in healthy people across ages. A second PCR of roughly 7 to 11 cycles used a sample-barcoded 5' primer and a J-beta primer mix. TCRdb itself ran the 5' RACE reads through MiXCR, one entry per CDR3 protein. This table holds some 1,800,000 distinct CDR3 sequences, around 42% found once. This CDR3 is built from 14 residues. The V gene's germline CDR1 is SQVTM and CDR2 ANQGSEA. The sequenced sample consisted of blood. The rearrangement uses TRBV29-1 and TRBJ2-5; TRBD2 is a possible D gene (6 bases). This sequence originates from a human donor in good health. CDR3 loop: CSTHGVGSHNEQYF. For the CDR3, the DNA is TGCAGTACACATGGGGTCGGGAGCCACAATGAGCAGTACTTC.